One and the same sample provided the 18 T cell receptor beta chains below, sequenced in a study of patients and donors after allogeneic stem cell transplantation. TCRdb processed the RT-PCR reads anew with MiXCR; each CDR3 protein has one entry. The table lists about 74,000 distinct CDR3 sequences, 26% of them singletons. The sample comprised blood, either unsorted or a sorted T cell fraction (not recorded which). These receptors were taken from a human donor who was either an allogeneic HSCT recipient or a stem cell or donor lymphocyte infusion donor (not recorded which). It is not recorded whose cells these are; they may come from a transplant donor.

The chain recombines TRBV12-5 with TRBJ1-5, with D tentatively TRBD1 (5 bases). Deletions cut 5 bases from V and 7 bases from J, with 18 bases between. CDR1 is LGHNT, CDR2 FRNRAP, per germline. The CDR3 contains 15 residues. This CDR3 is CASGQEAGYRQPQHF. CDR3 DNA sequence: TGTGCTAGTGGTCAAGAGGCGGGGTACAGGCAGCCCCAGCATTTT.

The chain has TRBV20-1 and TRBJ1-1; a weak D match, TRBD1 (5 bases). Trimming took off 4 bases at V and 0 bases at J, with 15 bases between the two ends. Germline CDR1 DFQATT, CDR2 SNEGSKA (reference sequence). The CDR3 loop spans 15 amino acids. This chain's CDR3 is CSATPWQGLNTEAFF. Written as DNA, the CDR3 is TGCAGTGCTACCCCGTGGCAGGGTCTGAACACTGAAGCTTTCTTT.

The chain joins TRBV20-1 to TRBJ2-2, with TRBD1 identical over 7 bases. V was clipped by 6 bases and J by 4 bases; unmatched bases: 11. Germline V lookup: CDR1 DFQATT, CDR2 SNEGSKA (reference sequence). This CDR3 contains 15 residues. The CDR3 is CSAQRPGQITGELFF. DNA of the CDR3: TGCAGTGCCCAACGACCGGGACAGATCACCGGGGAGCTGTTTTTT.

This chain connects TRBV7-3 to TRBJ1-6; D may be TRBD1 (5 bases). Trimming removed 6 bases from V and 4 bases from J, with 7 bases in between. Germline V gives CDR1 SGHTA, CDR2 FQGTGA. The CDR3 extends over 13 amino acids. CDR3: CASRGTYNSPLHF. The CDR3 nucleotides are TGTGCCAGCAGGGGGACTTATAATTCACCCCTCCACTTT.

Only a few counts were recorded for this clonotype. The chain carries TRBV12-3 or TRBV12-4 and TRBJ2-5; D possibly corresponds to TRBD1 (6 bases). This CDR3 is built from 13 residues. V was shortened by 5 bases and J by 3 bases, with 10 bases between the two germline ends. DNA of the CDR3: TGTGCCAGCAGTGTGAGGGGGAAAGAGACCCAGTACTTC. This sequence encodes CASSVRGKETQYF.

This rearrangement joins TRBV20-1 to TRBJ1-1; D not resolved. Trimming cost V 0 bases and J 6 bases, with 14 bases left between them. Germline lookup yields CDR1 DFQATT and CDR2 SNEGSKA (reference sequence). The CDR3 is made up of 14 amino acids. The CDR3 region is CSARDWASGPEAFF. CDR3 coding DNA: TGCAGTGCTAGAGATTGGGCCTCAGGACCTGAAGCTTTCTTT.

For the CDR3, the DNA is TGTGCCAGCAGCGTAGCGGCAGGGGTTAATCAGCCCCAGCATTTT. Translated: CASSVAAGVNQPQHF. The rearrangement uses TRBV9 and TRBJ1-5, with D perhaps matching TRBD1 (6 bases). Trimming removed 0 bases from V and 4 bases from J, with 11 bases in between. CDR1 and CDR2 from the germline V gene are SGDLS and YYNGEE. The CDR3 extends over 15 amino acids.

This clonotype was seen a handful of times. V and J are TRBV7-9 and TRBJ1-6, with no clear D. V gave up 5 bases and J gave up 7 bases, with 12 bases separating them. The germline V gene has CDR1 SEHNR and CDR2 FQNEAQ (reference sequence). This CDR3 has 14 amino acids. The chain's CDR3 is CASSPTTMNSPLHF. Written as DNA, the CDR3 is TGTGCCAGCAGCCCGACAACGATGAATTCACCCCTCCACTTT.

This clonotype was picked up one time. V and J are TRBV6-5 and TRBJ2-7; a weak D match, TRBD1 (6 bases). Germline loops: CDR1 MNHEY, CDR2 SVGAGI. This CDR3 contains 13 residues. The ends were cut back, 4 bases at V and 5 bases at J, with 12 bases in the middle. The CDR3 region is CASSFDHRDEQYF. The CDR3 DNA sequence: TGTGCCAGCAGTTTTGACCACAGGGACGAGCAGTACTTC.

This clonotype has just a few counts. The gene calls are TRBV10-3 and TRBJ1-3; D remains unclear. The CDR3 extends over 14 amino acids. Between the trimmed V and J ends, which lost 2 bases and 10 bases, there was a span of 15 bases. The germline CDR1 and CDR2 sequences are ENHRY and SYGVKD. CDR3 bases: TGTGCCATCAGTGAGACTAATGTCCCGATAACCATATATTTT. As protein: CAISETNVPITIYF.

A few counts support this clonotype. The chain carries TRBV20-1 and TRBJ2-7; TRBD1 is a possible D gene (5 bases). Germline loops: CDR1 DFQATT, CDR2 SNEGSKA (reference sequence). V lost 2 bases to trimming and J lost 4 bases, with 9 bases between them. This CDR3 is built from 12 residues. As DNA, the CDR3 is TGCAGTGCTAGACAGGGTATATACGAGCAGTACTTC. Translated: CSARQGIYEQYF.

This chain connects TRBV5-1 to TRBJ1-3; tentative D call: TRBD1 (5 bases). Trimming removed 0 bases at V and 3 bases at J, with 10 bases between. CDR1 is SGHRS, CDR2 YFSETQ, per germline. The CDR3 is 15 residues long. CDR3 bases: TGCGCCAGCAGCTTGGTCCCAGGGTTTGGAAACACCATATATTTT. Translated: CASSLVPGFGNTIYF.

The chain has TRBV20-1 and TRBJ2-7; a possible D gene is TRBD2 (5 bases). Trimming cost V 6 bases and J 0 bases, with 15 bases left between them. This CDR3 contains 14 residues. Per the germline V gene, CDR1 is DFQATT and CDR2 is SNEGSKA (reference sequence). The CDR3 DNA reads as TGCAGTGCAAAAGCGGTCCAGAGCTCCTACGAGCAGTACTTC. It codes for CSAKAVQSSYEQYF.

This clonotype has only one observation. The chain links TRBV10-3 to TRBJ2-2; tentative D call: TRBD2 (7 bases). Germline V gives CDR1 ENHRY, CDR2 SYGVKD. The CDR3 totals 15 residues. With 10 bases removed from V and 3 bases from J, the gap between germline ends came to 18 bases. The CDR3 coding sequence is TGTGCCACCGCCGGGGGGCGCCAGGACACCGGGGAGCTGTTTTTT. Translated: CATAGGRQDTGELFF.

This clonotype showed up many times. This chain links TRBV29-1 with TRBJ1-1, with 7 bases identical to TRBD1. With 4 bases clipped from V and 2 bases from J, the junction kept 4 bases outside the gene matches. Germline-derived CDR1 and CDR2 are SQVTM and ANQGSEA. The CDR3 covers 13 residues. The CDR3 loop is CSVVNRGNTEAFF. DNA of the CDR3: TGCAGCGTTGTCAACAGGGGAAACACTGAAGCTTTCTTT.

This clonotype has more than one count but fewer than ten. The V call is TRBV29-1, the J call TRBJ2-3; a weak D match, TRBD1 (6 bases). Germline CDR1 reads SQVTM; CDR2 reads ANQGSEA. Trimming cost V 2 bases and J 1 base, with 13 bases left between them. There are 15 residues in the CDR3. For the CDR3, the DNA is TGCAGCGTTGAACCTGCAGGGGCCGGCACAGATACGCAGTATTTT. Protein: CSVEPAGAGTDTQYF.

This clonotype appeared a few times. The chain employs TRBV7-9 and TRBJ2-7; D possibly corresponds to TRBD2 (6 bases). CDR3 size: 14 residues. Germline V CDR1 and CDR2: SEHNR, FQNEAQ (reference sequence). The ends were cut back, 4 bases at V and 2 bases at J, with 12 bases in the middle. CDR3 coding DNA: TGTGCCAGCAGCTCGGGACTGTTCACCTACGAGCAGTACTTC. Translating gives CASSSGLFTYEQYF. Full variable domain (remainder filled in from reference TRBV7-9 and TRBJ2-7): DTGVSQNPRHKITKRGQNVTFRCDPISEHNRLYWYRQTLGQGPEFLTYFQNEAQLEKSRLLSDRFSAERPKGSFSTLEIQRTEQGDSAMYLCASSSGLFTYEQYFGPGTRLTVT.

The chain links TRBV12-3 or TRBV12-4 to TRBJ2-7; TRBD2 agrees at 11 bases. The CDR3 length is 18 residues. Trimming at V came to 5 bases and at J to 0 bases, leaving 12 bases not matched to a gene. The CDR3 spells CASSQLPGLAESSYEQYF. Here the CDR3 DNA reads TGTGCCAGCAGTCAACTCCCGGGACTAGCGGAATCCTCCTACGAGCAGTACTTC.